Presented here are 32 T cell receptor beta chains from one specimen sequenced in a study of T cells after yellow fever vaccination. MiXCR, run by TCRdb on the 5' RACE reads, gives a single entry per CDR3 protein. There are 500,000 to 650,000 distinct CDR3 sequences in the sample; approximately 13% occur only once, and 15% lies in the top ten. The sequencing used PBMCs, collected on the day of the yellow fever booster vaccination. The receptors shown here come from a man aged 30 to 39 who received the YFV17D yellow fever vaccine.

Only one count was recorded for this clonotype. This rearrangement joins TRBV18 to TRBJ2-7; 8 bases map to TRBD1. V lost 0 bases and J lost 2; bases outside the gene matches: 9. This CDR3 contains 17 residues. The germline gives CDR1 KGHSH, CDR2 LQKENI. CDR3 sequence: CASSPPVSGGAAYEQYF. The CDR3, as DNA: TGTGCCAGCTCACCACCGGTATCAGGGGGCGCTGCCTACGAGCAGTACTTC.

The chain has TRBV6-2 or TRBV6-3 and TRBJ1-2; D gene ambiguous. Germline CDR1 is MNHEY and CDR2 is SVGEGT. The V gene lost 4 bases and the J gene lost 8 bases, with 14 bases spanning the gap. The CDR3 length is 13 residues. CDR3 in amino acids: CASSLSRSSGYTF. CDR3 sequence (DNA): TGTGCCAGCAGTTTATCGCGTTCTAGCGGCTACACCTTC.

This clonotype was observed at least ten times. The chain has TRBV3-1 and TRBJ2-7; D possibly corresponds to TRBD2 (6 bases). Per the germline V gene, CDR1 is LGHDT and CDR2 is YNNKEL (reference sequence). The germline V and J ends were trimmed by 7 bases and 2 bases, with 15 bases remaining between them. The CDR3 length is 14 residues. The DNA of the CDR3 is TGTGCCAGCACTTCCCGGGACTCACCCTACGAGCAGTACTTC. Encoded protein: CASTSRDSPYEQYF.

There are a few counts of this clonotype. The rearrangement uses TRBV20-1 and TRBJ2-1, with a possible D match to TRBD2 (5 bases). The germline gives CDR1 DFQATT, CDR2 SNEGSKA (reference sequence). V dropped 4 bases and J dropped 7 bases, with 20 bases sitting between them. The CDR3 is 15 residues long. The CDR3 spells CSATRTGKSQNEQFF. CDR3 nucleotide sequence: TGCAGTGCTACCAGGACCGGGAAAAGTCAGAATGAGCAGTTCTTC.

A few counts support this clonotype. This rearrangement joins TRBV20-1 to TRBJ2-2, with D possibly TRBD2 on 5 matching bases. Trimming stripped 3 bases from V and 5 bases from J, with 19 bases between. Germline V lookup: CDR1 DFQATT, CDR2 SNEGSKA (reference sequence). This CDR3 is built from 16 residues. CDR3 in amino acids: CSASFRGPSDTGELFF. The CDR3 bases are TGCAGTGCTAGCTTTCGGGGTCCATCTGATACCGGGGAGCTGTTTTTT.

This clonotype was picked up a small number of times. V is TRBV6-5 and J is TRBJ2-3; the D call may be TRBD1 or TRBD2 (5 bases each). The germline V gene has CDR1 MNHEY and CDR2 SVGAGI. The CDR3 runs to 15 residues. With 0 bases removed from V and 1 base from J, the gap between germline ends came to 8 bases. Written as DNA, the CDR3 is TGTGCCAGCAGTTACTCACGGGACCGCACAGATACGCAGTATTTT. Translation: CASSYSRDRTDTQYF.

This clonotype occurred many times. The chain is built from TRBV28 and TRBJ2-1, with D possibly TRBD1 on 6 matching bases. Germline lookup yields CDR1 MDHEN and CDR2 SYDVKM. The V and J ends lost 6 bases and 0 bases respectively, with 9 bases between them. CDR3 length: 14 amino acids. The CDR3, as DNA: TGTGCCAGCAGGAGGGGGAGCTCCTACAATGAGCAGTTCTTC. This sequence encodes CASRRGSSYNEQFF.

The gene calls are TRBV5-1 and TRBJ2-5; tentative D call: TRBD1 (6 bases). The CDR3 totals 15 residues. V lost 0 bases and J 3 bases, leaving 12 bases between the germline ends. Germline V gene lookup returns CDR1 SGHRS and CDR2 YFSETQ. The CDR3 sequence: CASSLDGRGEETQYF. The CDR3 DNA follows: TGCGCCAGCAGCTTGGATGGCAGGGGAGAAGAGACCCAGTACTTC.

This clonotype was counted between two and nine times. The V call is TRBV12-5, the J call TRBJ2-1; D unresolved. In germline, CDR1 is LGHNT, CDR2 FRNRAP. Trimming removed 3 bases at V and 3 bases at J, with 9 bases between. CDR3 length equals 14 residues. CDR3: CASGLGSGYNEQFF. In DNA, the CDR3 is TGTGCTAGTGGTTTAGGATCCGGCTACAATGAGCAGTTCTTC.

This clonotype occurred a few times. The V gene is TRBV7-2, the J gene TRBJ2-2, with TRBD1 matching over 7 bases. Germline V gene lookup returns CDR1 SGHTA and CDR2 FQGNSA. The length of the CDR3 is 15 residues. The V and J ends lost 5 bases and 1 base, in that order; junction bases with no gene match: 4. The DNA for the CDR3 is TGTGCCAGCAGCCCCGGGGACAGGAACACCGGGGAGCTGTTTTTT. Its translation: CASSPGDRNTGELFF.

For this clonotype: Compared with germline, one end of the junction differs, possibly owing to a read error. V is TRBV5-6 and J is TRBJ2-2, with a weak D call TRBD1 (5 bases). CDR3 size: 15 residues. Germline CDR1 and CDR2: SGHDT and YYEEEE. CDR3: CASSLLQGGTEELFF. In nucleotides, the CDR3 is TGTGCCAGCAGCTTGCTCCAGGGCGGAACCGAGGAGCTGTTTTTT.

This clonotype was seen more than once but under ten times. This sequence joins TRBV5-5 and TRBJ2-5; possibly TRBD1 for D (6 bases). The germline V gene has CDR1 SGHKS and CDR2 YYEKEE (reference sequence). The CDR3 length is 15 residues. Deletions cut 3 bases from V and 4 bases from J, with 16 bases between. In nucleotides, the CDR3 is TGTGCCAGCAGCTCAGGGGACCCACGTGGAGAGACCCAGTACTTC. This sequence encodes CASSSGDPRGETQYF.

The rearrangement links TRBV5-1 to TRBJ2-7, with D possibly being TRBD2 (6 bases). V lost 4 bases, J lost 5 bases, and 13 bases lay in between. Germline V gene lookup returns CDR1 SGHRS and CDR2 YFSETQ. The CDR3 has 13 residues. The CDR3 DNA follows: TGCGCCAGCAGCCCTCGGGAGTCAGACGAGCAGTACTTC. Translating it yields CASSPRESDEQYF.

V usage is TRBV10-1 and J usage is TRBJ2-5, with a possible D match to TRBD2 (7 bases). The V end was cut by 5 bases, the J end by 2 bases, with 18 bases between. The CDR3 loop spans 16 amino acids. Germline CDR1 reads WNHNN; CDR2 reads SYGVQD (reference sequence). This CDR3 is CASSQLRGASQETQYF. The CDR3 DNA reads TGCGCCAGCAGTCAATTACGGGGGGCATCTCAAGAGACCCAGTACTTC.

This clonotype was seen more than once but under ten times. The chain has TRBV7-2 and TRBJ1-2; D is ambiguous. The CDR3 has 15 amino acids. Trimming stripped 5 bases from V and 1 base from J, with 14 bases between. The germline gives CDR1 SGHTA, CDR2 FQGNSA. This CDR3 is CASSRGQAGNYGYTF. The CDR3 nucleotides are TGTGCCAGCAGCCGAGGGCAGGCCGGTAACTATGGCTACACCTTC. The full variable domain, with the rest looked up from reference TRBV7-2 and TRBJ1-2, is GAGVSQSPSNKVTEKGKDVELRCDPISGHTALYWYRQSLGQGLEFLIYFQGNSAPDKSGLPSDRFSAERTGGSVSTLTIQRTQQEDSAVYLCASSRGQAGNYGYTFGSGTRLTVV.

V usage is TRBV30 and J usage is TRBJ2-5; D tentatively fits TRBD1 or TRBD2 (5 bases each). Trimming left V 3 bases short and J 7 bases short, with 27 bases between. The CDR3 length is 17 residues. Germline values: CDR1 GTSNPN, CDR2 SVGIG (reference sequence). CDR3 sequence (DNA): TGTGCCTGGAGGAGTGTAATTCCAGGGAGAGAACGGTGGACCCAGTACTTC. This gives the protein CAWRSVIPGRERWTQYF. The entire variable domain, with the rest obtained from reference TRBV30 and TRBJ2-5, is as follows: SQTIHQWPATLVQPVGSPLSLECTVEGTSNPNLYWYRQAAGRGLQLLFYSVGIGQISSEVPQNLSASRPQDRQFILSSKKLLLSDSGFYLCAWRSVIPGRERWTQYFGPGTRLLVL.

This chain connects TRBV20-1 to TRBJ2-3; 12 bases map to TRBD1. Germline CDR1 is DFQATT and CDR2 is SNEGSKA (reference sequence). The V gene end was trimmed by 0 bases and the J gene end by 3 bases; junction bases not matched to a gene: 7. The CDR3 extends over 17 amino acids. The CDR3 loop is CSAREPGTGGRTDTQYF. CDR3 nucleotides: TGCAGTGCTAGAGAGCCGGGGACAGGGGGCAGGACAGATACGCAGTATTTT.

This rearrangement joins TRBV5-1 to TRBJ2-3, with TRBD1 identical over 9 bases. The CDR3 runs to 15 residues. Unmatched junction bases numbered 5, after V lost 4 bases and J lost 2 bases. The germline gives CDR1 SGHRS, CDR2 YFSETQ. The CDR3 sequence is CASSLYRGPTDTQYF. CDR3 nucleotide sequence: TGCGCCAGCAGCCTATACAGGGGGCCCACAGATACGCAGTATTTT.

Only a few counts were recorded for this clonotype. The chain employs TRBV29-1 and TRBJ2-2; D uncertain. The CDR3 is made up of 11 amino acids. The V and J ends lost 7 bases and 6 bases respectively, with 9 bases between them. The germline V gene encodes CDR1 SQVTM and CDR2 ANQGSEA. CDR3 in amino acids: CSGRHSGELFF. CDR3 nucleotide sequence: TGCAGCGGTCGGCACTCCGGGGAGCTGTTTTTT.

This clonotype showed up just a few times. The chain combines TRBV30 with TRBJ2-1; D not certain. V was pared by 0 bases and J by 7 bases, with 7 bases between. This CDR3 is 12 amino acids long. Per the germline V gene, CDR1 is GTSNPN and CDR2 is SVGIG (reference sequence). In DNA, the CDR3 is TGTGCCTGGAGTGTAGGGCGGAATGAGCAGTTCTTC. It encodes CAWSVGRNEQFF.

The chain has TRBV5-3 and TRBJ2-3; possible D gene TRBD2, 5 bases. Being an ORF, TRBV5-3 has a function that is uncertain. CDR3 size: 17 residues. Trimming took 8 bases from V and 3 from J, leaving 25 bases between them. CDR3 bases: TGTGCCAGCCAAGCTTGGTGGGGAGAGAGTATTACAGATACGCAGTATTTT. It codes for CASQAWWGESITDTQYF.

The chain links TRBV4-3 to TRBJ2-1, with D perhaps matching TRBD1 (6 bases). The CDR3 is made up of 15 amino acids. CDR1 LGHNA and CDR2 YSLEER come from the germline V gene. V was trimmed by 1 base and J by 8 bases, leaving 15 bases between them. CDR3 bases: TGCGCCAGCAGCCAAGCCCCGGGACATCTTGATGAGCAGTTCTTC. Residues: CASSQAPGHLDEQFF.

This rearrangement joins TRBV15 to TRBJ2-5; the match to TRBD2 covers 12 bases. V lost 1 base to trimming and J lost 1 base; unmatched junction nucleotides: 4. The germline gives CDR1 LNHNV, CDR2 YYDKDF (reference sequence). The CDR3 is 17 amino acids. CDR3 sequence (DNA): TGTGCCACCAGCAGAGGACTAGCGGGAGACATCCAAGAGACCCAGTACTTC. This translates into CATSRGLAGDIQETQYF.

This clonotype was found a few times. The chain carries TRBV12-3 or TRBV12-4 and TRBJ2-1; D is possibly TRBD2 (6 bases). The CDR3 runs to 15 residues. Trimming pared 9 bases from V and 8 bases from J, leaving 23 bases between. The CDR3 nucleotides read TGTGCCAGTACCATCCCGGAGACTAGTATATATGAGCAGTTCTTC. Protein: CASTIPETSIYEQFF.

This clonotype was observed a handful of times. The chain employs TRBV6-1 and TRBJ2-7; 10 nucleotides match TRBD2. The V and J ends lost 7 bases and 3 bases, in that order; junction bases with no gene match: 6. The CDR3 has 14 amino acids. From germline, CDR1 is MNHNS and CDR2 SASEGT. CDR3 coding DNA: TGTGCCAGCATACCTATAGCGGGAGGCTACGAGCAGTACTTC. Amino acids: CASIPIAGGYEQYF.

This clonotype was recorded many times. This sequence joins TRBV7-2 and TRBJ2-2; 7 nucleotides align to TRBD2. The CDR3 consists of 16 residues. Germline V gene sequence: CDR1 SGHTA, CDR2 FQGNSA. Trimming took 2 bases from V and 8 from J; bases not matched to a gene: 11. The CDR3 DNA is TGTGCCAGCAGCTTAAGCGGGACCACCCTTCCGGGGGAGCTGTTTTTT. Translation: CASSLSGTTLPGELFF.

This clonotype was counted only a few times. This chain connects TRBV20-1 to TRBJ2-1, with D maybe TRBD2 (6 bases). Germline V gives CDR1 DFQATT, CDR2 SNEGSKA (reference sequence). V was trimmed by 3 bases and J by 3 bases, leaving 9 bases between them. There are 13 residues in the CDR3. This chain's CDR3 is CSASGRRYNEQFF. CDR3 bases: TGCAGTGCTAGCGGGAGACGCTACAATGAGCAGTTCTTC.

This chain links TRBV20-1 with TRBJ1-1, with D possibly matching TRBD1 (6 bases). Per germline, CDR1 DFQATT and CDR2 SNEGSKA (reference sequence). The V end lost 5 bases, the J end lost 11 bases, and 9 bases lay between the germline ends. CDR3 length equals 9 residues. The CDR3 loop reads CSAPGVAFF. DNA of the CDR3: TGCAGTGCTCCAGGGGTGGCTTTCTTT.

The J gene is TRBJ2-1, the V gene TRBV6-5, with TRBD2 matching over 14 bases. V dropped 4 bases and J dropped 6; count of bases not matched to a gene: 14. Germline assignment: CDR1 MNHEY and CDR2 SVGAGI. CDR3 length: 19 residues. Written as DNA, the CDR3 is TGTGCCAGCAGTTTCCCGACTAGCGGGAGGGCCGTAGCATTCAATGAGCAGTTCTTC. Protein sequence: CASSFPTSGRAVAFNEQFF.

This sequence joins TRBV12-3 or TRBV12-4 and TRBJ2-2; TRBD2 agrees at 12 bases. CDR3 size: 18 residues. The ends lost 2 bases at V and 1 base at J; junction bases unmatched: 5. As DNA, the CDR3 is TGTGCCAGCAGTTTAAGACTAGCGGGAGTCAGGAACACCGGGGAGCTGTTTTTT. Amino acid sequence: CASSLRLAGVRNTGELFF.

The V call is TRBV30, the J call TRBJ2-3; 10 bases agree with TRBD2. CDR3 size: 17 residues. CDR1 is GTSNPN, CDR2 SVGIG, per germline (reference sequence). Trimming cost V 3 bases and J 3 bases; bases outside gene matches: 12. The CDR3 region has the DNA TGTGCCTGGAGCACACGTCCGAGCGGGAGGGTGACAGATACGCAGTATTTT. Protein product: CAWSTRPSGRVTDTQYF.

This clonotype was seen a handful of times. The chain has TRBV3-1 and TRBJ2-3, with 9 bases lining up with TRBD2. CDR3 length: 17 residues. Trimming at V came to 3 bases and at J to 4 bases, leaving 11 bases not matched to a gene. Germline CDR1 and CDR2: LGHDT and YNNKEL (reference sequence). CDR3 residues: CASSQARRAGGPDTQYF. The CDR3 bases are TGTGCCAGCAGCCAGGCGCGGCGTGCGGGAGGGCCAGATACGCAGTATTTT.